What follows is one T cell receptor beta chain and its context. Its antigen target is currently unknown. Base qualities were left out, and no much larger clone turns up one base away. TCRbeta CDR3 regions were amplified from genomic DNA using the immunoSEQ Assay, a bias-controlled multiplex PCR. The authors processed their data as follows. Nucleated cell counts per sample were estimated from amplification of reference gene primers within the assay. To quantify the absolute abundance of each unique TCRbeta CDR3 rearrangement, sequence reads were collapsed and filtered. Productive Simpson clonality was computed per sample as the square root of Simpson's diversity index over productive rearrangements. Imported from immuneACCESS, the table was reduced by TCRdb to in-frame sequences with V and J called. These copies leave out some clones; in studies compared against another copy, an unresolved V gene accounts for under half, and the cause of the remainder is not known. V and J calls and clone size follow that table, whereas D and trimming were derived from the DNA. The table for this sample lists 350,000 or so clones; approximately 88% of them were counted only once. The ten largest make up approximately 1.8% of the sample.

The record originates from a study of blood T cell repertoires in COVID-19 (dated by TCRdb to the early 2020s). Context from the whole study: The collaborator samples originated in the United States, Italy and Spain and spanned the acute and convalescent phases of COVID-19. The repertoires were released in a freely available public database meant as a resource for research on the immune response to SARS-CoV-2. The prospective study material was composed of cDNA or gDNA derived from T cells, B-cell-depleted T cells, or PBMCs. Where HLA class I and class II types were available, the types were taken from metadata supplied by the sample provider, not from assay-based typing. Samples were obtained from the ongoing ImmuneRACE study (first 160 participants) and from 1,200 or so subjects provided by 6 global collaborators. Deeply sampled blood TCRbeta repertoires from subjects exposed to, actively infected with, or recovered from COVID-19 were included in the dataset. The sample metadata nearly always contained a de-identified subject ID, COVID-19 status, age in years and sex. Overall study outcomes, separate from this receptor: Clinical and demographic metadata were provided uncurated, with the amount varying by source and participant.

Trimming removed 4 bases from V and 8 bases from J; the gene matches leave 6 bases unexplained. CDR1 and CDR2, looked up from the germline V gene (reference sequence), are SGHNT and YYREEE. The CDR3 covers 13 residues, taking in both the cysteine and the phenylalanine. The entry retains the CDR3 DNA only, 39 bases that are in frame from base 1. One collaborating source in Seattle enrolled patients while the patients were actively infected and followed the patients over time throughout the course of disease. Each collaborating institution followed its own protocols to collect whole blood in K2EDTA tubes. For TCRbeta analysis, collaborators shipped samples as frozen whole blood, isolated PBMCs, or DNA extracted from either of those sample types.

Sequences were obtained from peripheral blood. The chain is made from TRBV5-4 and TRBJ1-1, and 9 junction bases match TRBD1. The receptor was derived from a young woman with COVID-19, enrolled during active disease. The nucleotides are TGTGCCAGCAGCCCGAGGGACAGGGCGGAAGCTTTCTTT. This gives the protein CASSPRDRAEAFF. Reference TRBV5-4 and TRBJ1-1 genes cover what lies past the CDR3, so the full variable domain is ETGVTQSPTHLIKTRGQQVTLRCSSQSGHNTVSWYQQALGQGPQFIFQYYREEENGRGNFPPRFSGLQFPNYSSELNVNALELDDSALYLCASSPRDRAEAFFGQGTRLTVV.